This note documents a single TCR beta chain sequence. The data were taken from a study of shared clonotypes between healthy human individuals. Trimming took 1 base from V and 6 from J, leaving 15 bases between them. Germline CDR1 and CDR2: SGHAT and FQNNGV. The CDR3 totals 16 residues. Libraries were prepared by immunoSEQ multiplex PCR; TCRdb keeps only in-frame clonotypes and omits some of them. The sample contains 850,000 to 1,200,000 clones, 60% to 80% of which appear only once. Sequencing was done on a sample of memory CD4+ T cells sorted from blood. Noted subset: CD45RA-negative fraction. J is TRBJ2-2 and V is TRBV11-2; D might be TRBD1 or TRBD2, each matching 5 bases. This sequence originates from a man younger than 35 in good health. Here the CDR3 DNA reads TGTGCCAGCAGCTTAGGAGGGACGAGGGGCCCCGGGGAGCTGTTTTTT. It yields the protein CASSLGGTRGPGELFF.